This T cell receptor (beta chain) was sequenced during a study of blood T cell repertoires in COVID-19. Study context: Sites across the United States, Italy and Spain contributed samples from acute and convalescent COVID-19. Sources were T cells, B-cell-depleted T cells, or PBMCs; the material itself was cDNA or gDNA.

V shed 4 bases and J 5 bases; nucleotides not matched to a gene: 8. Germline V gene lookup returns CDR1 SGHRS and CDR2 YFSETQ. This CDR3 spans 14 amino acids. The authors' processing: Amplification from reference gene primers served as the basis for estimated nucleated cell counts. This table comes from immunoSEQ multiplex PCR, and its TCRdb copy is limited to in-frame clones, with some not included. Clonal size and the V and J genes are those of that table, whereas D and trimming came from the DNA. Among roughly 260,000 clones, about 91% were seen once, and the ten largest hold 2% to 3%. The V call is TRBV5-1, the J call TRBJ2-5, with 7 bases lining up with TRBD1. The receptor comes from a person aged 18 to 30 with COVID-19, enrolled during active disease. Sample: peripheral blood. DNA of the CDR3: TGCGCCAGCAGCACCCTGGACAGGCGGGAGACCCAGTACTTC. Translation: CASSTLDRRETQYF.